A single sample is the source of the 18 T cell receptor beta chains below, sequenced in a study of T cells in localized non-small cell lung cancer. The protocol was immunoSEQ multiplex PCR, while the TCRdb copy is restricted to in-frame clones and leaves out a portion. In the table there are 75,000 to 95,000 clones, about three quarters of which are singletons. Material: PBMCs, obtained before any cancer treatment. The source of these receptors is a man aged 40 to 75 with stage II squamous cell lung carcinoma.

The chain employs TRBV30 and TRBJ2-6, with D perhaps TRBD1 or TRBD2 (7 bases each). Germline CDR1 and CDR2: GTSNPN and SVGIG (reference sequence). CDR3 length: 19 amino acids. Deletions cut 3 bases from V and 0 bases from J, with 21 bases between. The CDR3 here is CAWRPSGAGGASGANVLTF. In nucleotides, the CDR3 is TGTGCCTGGAGACCATCCGGGGCAGGGGGGGCCTCTGGGGCCAACGTCCTGACTTTC. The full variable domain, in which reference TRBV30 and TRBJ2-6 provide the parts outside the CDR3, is SQTIHQWPATLVQPVGSPLSLECTVEGTSNPNLYWYRQAAGRGLQLLFYSVGIGQISSEVPQNLSASRPQDRQFILSSKKLLLSDSGFYLCAWRPSGAGGASGANVLTFGAGSRLTVL.

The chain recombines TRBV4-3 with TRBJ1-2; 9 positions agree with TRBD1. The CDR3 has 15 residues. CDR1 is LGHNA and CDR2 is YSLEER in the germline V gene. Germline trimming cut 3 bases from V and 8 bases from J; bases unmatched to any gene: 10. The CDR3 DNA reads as TGCGCCAGCAGCCACATACAGGGGGCGCGCGGAGGCTACACCTTC. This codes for CASSHIQGARGGYTF.

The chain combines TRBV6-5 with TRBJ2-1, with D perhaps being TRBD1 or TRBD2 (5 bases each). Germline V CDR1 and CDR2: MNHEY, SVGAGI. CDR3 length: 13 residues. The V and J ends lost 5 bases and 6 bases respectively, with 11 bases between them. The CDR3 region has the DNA TGTGCCAGCAGTACTCCAGGGAGCAATGAGCAGTTCTTC. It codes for CASSTPGSNEQFF.

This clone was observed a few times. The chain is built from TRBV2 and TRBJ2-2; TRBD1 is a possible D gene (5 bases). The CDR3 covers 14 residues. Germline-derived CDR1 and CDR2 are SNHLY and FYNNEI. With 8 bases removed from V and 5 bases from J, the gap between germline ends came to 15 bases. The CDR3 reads CASSSTGQTGELFF. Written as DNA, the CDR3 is TGTGCCAGCTCGAGCACAGGCCAAACCGGGGAGCTGTTTTTT.

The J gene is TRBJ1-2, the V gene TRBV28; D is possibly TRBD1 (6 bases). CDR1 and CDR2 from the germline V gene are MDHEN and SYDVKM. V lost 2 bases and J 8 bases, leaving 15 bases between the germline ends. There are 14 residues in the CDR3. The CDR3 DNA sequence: TGTGCCAGCAGTTTAGCAGACAGGTTCTACGGCTACACCTTC. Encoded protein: CASSLADRFYGYTF.

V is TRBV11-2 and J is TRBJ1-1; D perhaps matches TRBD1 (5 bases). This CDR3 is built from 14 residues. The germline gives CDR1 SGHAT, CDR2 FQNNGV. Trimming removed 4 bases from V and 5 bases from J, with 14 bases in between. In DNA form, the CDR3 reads TGTGCCAGCAGCTCCGGACACCAGGGTACTGAAGCTTTCTTT. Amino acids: CASSSGHQGTEAFF. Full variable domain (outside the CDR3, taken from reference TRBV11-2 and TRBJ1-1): EAGVAQSPRYKIIEKRQSVAFWCNPISGHATLYWYQQILGQGPKLLIQFQNNGVVDDSQLPKDRFSAERLKGVDSTLKIQPAKLEDSAVYLCASSSGHQGTEAFFGQGTRLTVV.

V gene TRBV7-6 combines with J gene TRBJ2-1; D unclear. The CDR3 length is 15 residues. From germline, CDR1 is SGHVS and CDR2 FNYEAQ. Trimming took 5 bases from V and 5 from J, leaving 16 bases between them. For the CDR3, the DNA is TGTGCCAGCAGCCCCGACTGGGGAAAAAACAATGAGCAGTTCTTC. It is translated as CASSPDWGKNNEQFF.

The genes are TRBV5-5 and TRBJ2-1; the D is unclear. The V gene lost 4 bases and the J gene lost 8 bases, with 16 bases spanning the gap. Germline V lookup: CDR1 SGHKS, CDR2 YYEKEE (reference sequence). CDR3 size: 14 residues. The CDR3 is CASSGGLRPHEQFF. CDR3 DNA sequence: TGTGCCAGCAGCGGTGGTTTAAGGCCCCATGAGCAGTTCTTC. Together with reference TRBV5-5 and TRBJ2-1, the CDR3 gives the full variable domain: DAGVTQSPTHLIKTRGQQVTLRCSPISGHKSVSWYQQVLGQGPQFIFQYYEKEERGRGNFPDRFSARQFPNYSSELNVNALLLGDSALYLCASSGGLRPHEQFFGPGTRLTVL.

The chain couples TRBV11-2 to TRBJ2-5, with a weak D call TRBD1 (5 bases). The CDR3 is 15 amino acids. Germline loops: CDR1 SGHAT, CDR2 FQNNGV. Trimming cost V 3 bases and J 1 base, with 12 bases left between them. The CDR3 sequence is CASSLTWTRQETQYF. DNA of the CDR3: TGTGCCAGCAGCTTGACTTGGACACGCCAAGAGACCCAGTACTTC.

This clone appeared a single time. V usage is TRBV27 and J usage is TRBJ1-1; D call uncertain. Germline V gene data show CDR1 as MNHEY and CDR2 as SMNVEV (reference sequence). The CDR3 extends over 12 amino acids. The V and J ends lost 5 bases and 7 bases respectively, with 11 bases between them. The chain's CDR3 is CASSHPSGEAFF. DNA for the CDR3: TGTGCCAGCAGTCACCCCTCTGGTGAAGCTTTCTTT.

The CDR3 loop reads CASSSTGNEQFF. In DNA, the CDR3 is TGTGCCAGCAGCTCCACTGGAAATGAGCAGTTCTTC. The chain employs TRBV11-2 and TRBJ2-1; D gene uncertain. The CDR3 has 12 residues. CDR1 and CDR2 from the germline V gene are SGHAT and FQNNGV. V was trimmed by 4 bases and J by 7 bases, leaving 8 bases between them. The complete variable domain, with remaining parts taken from reference TRBV11-2 and TRBJ2-1, reads EAGVAQSPRYKIIEKRQSVAFWCNPISGHATLYWYQQILGQGPKLLIQFQNNGVVDDSQLPKDRFSAERLKGVDSTLKIQPAKLEDSAVYLCASSSTGNEQFFGPGTRLTVL.

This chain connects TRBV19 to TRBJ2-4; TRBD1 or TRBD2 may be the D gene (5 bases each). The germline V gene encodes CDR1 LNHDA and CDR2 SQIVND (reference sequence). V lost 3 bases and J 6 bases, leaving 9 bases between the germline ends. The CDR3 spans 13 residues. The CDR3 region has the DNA TGTGCCAGTAGTATTGGGGGTAGAAACATTCAGTACTTC. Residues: CASSIGGRNIQYF.

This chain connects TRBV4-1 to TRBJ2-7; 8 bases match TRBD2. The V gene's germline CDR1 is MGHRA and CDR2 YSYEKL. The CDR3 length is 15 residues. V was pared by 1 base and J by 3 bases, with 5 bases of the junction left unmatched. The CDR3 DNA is TGCGCCAGCAGCCAAGGACTAGCGCGGAGCTACGAGCAGTACTTC. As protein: CASSQGLARSYEQYF.

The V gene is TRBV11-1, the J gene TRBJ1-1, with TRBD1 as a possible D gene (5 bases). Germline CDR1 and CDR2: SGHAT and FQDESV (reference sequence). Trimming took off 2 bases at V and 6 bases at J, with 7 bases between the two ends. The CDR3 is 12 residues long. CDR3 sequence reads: CASSLWGSEAFF. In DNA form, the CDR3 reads TGTGCCAGCAGCTTATGGGGGTCTGAAGCTTTCTTT.

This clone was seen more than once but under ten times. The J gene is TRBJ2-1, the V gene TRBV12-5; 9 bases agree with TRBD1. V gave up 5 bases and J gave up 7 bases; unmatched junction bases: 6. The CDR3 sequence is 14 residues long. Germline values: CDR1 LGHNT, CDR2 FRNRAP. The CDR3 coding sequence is TGTGCTAGTGGTCTGGACAGGGGCATTAATGAGCAGTTCTTC. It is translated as CASGLDRGINEQFF.

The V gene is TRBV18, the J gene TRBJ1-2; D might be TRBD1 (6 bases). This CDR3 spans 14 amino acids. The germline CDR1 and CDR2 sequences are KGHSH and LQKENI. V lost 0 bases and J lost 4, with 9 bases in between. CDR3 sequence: CASSPPQGPYGYTF. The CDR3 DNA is TGTGCCAGCTCACCACCACAGGGCCCCTATGGCTACACCTTC.

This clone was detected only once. For the CDR3, the DNA is TGTGCCAGCAGTGCGGACCCGGGGGGCTACAATGAGCAGTTCTTC. It translates to CASSADPGGYNEQFF. The V and J genes are TRBV2 and TRBJ2-1; 7 positions agree with TRBD2. Trimming cost V 4 bases and J 3 bases; bases outside gene matches: 6. CDR1 and CDR2 (germline): SNHLY, FYNNEI. The CDR3 consists of 15 residues.

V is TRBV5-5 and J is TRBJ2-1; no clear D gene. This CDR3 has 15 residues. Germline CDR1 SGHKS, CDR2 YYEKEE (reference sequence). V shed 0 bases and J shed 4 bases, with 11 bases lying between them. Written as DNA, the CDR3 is TGTGCCAGCAGCTTGGAGATTAGCTTGTACAATGAGCAGTTCTTC. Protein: CASSLEISLYNEQFF.